This entry lists 26 T cell receptor beta chains sequenced from one sample in a study of blood T cell repertoires in COVID-19. Libraries were prepared by immunoSEQ multiplex PCR; TCRdb keeps only in-frame clonotypes and omits some of them. The sample contains about 160,000 clones, approximately 91% of which appear only once. Source material: peripheral blood. Receptors were obtained from a man between 18 and 35 years old with acute or convalescent COVID-19.

This chain links TRBV3-1 (or the pseudogene TRBV3-2) with TRBJ2-1; D is possibly TRBD2 (5 bases). There are 12 residues in the CDR3. Germline V gene lookup returns CDR1 LGHDT and CDR2 YNNKEL (reference sequence). V was trimmed by 4 bases and J by 8 bases, leaving 9 bases between them. This CDR3 is CASSPRVDEQFF. CDR3 DNA: TGTGCCAGCAGCCCGCGGGTCGATGAGCAGTTCTTC.

The rearrangement links TRBV24-1 to TRBJ2-2; D is ambiguous. The V end lost 8 bases, the J end lost 5 bases, and 11 bases lay between the germline ends. Germline CDR1 KGHDR, CDR2 SFDVKD. CDR3 length: 13 amino acids. The CDR3 DNA follows: TGTGCCACCACATCTTTCGGGACCGGGGAGCTGTTTTTT. It yields the protein CATTSFGTGELFF.

V usage is TRBV5-4 and J usage is TRBJ2-5, with D perhaps TRBD2 (6 bases). Trimming removed 6 bases at V and 2 bases at J, with 14 bases between. The germline V gene has CDR1 SGHNT and CDR2 YYREEE (reference sequence). The CDR3 has 14 amino acids. The CDR3, as DNA: TGTGCCAGCACCACGGGAGTATGGCAAGAGACCCAGTACTTC. Translating it yields CASTTGVWQETQYF. The variable domain in full, with the rest retrieved from reference TRBV5-4 and TRBJ2-5, is ETGVTQSPTHLIKTRGQQVTLRCSSQSGHNTVSWYQQALGQGPQFIFQYYREEENGRGNFPPRFSGLQFPNYSSELNVNALELDDSALYLCASTTGVWQETQYFGPGTRLLVL.

The chain recombines TRBV30 with TRBJ1-4, with TRBD1 identical over 7 bases. V was pared by 5 bases and J by 8 bases, with 5 bases of the junction left unmatched. Germline loops: CDR1 GTSNPN, CDR2 SVGIG (reference sequence). There are 12 residues in the CDR3. DNA of the CDR3: TGTGCCTGGGACAGGGATAAAGAAAAACTGTTTTTT. This gives the protein CAWDRDKEKLFF.

The DNA of the CDR3 is TGTGCCACCAGCAGAGCCTCATCTATAGATACGCAGTATTTT. It codes for CATSRASSIDTQYF. The V call is TRBV15, the J call TRBJ2-3; D is unclear. The CDR3 sequence is 14 residues long. V was cut by 1 base and J by 5 bases, with 10 bases left in between. The germline gives CDR1 LNHNV, CDR2 YYDKDF (reference sequence).

This chain's CDR3 is CASSPGFTEETQYF. In DNA form, the CDR3 reads TGTGCCAGCAGTCCAGGGTTCACCGAAGAGACCCAGTACTTC. The chain employs TRBV6-5 and TRBJ2-5; TRBD1 is a possible D gene (5 bases). CDR1 MNHEY and CDR2 SVGAGI come from the germline V gene. This CDR3 has 14 amino acids. V lost 5 bases to trimming and J lost 3 bases, with 13 bases between them.

The rearrangement links TRBV19 to TRBJ2-2; a possible D gene is TRBD1 (5 bases). Germline loops: CDR1 LNHDA, CDR2 SQIVND (reference sequence). The CDR3 is made up of 14 amino acids. Trimming stripped 7 bases from V and 6 bases from J, with 15 bases between. CDR3 protein: CASKPGLPSGELFF. CDR3 DNA: TGTGCCAGTAAACCAGGGCTTCCCTCCGGGGAGCTGTTTTTT.

The CDR3 sequence: CASSPLENTEAFF. In nucleotides, the CDR3 is TGTGCCAGTAGCCCCTTAGAGAACACTGAAGCTTTCTTT. The chain carries TRBV19 and TRBJ1-1, with D unresolved. V lost 6 bases and J 1 base, leaving 9 bases between the germline ends. Germline V gene sequence: CDR1 LNHDA, CDR2 SQIVND (reference sequence). This CDR3 is built from 13 residues.

A remark on this clone: Germline and junction disagree at one end, which may indicate a read error. The rearrangement links TRBV27 to TRBJ2-7; 10 nucleotides agree with TRBD2. Germline CDR1 MNHEY, CDR2 SMNVEV (reference sequence). The CDR3 is 14 residues long. CDR3 in DNA: TGTGCCAGCGGGTCGGGGACTAGCGTCATAAGTCGCCTCTTC. Translated, it gives CASGSGTSVISRLF.

The chain carries TRBV5-6 and TRBJ1-2; 9 nucleotides align to TRBD1. This CDR3 has 16 residues. The germline CDR1 and CDR2 sequences are SGHDT and YYEEEE. J lost 1 base, V lost 4 bases, and 8 bases had no gene match. The CDR3 sequence is CASSPGTGNFNYGYTF. DNA for the CDR3: TGTGCCAGCAGCCCCGGGACAGGGAACTTTAACTATGGCTACACCTTC. Drawing the rest from reference TRBV5-6 and TRBJ1-2, the complete variable domain is DAGVTQSPTHLIKTRGQQVTLRCSPKSGHDTVSWYQQALGQGPQFIFQYYEEEERQRGNFPDRFSGHQFPNYSSELNVNALLLGDSALYLCASSPGTGNFNYGYTFGSGTRLTVV.

The chain is built from TRBV7-9 and TRBJ2-5; D is uncertain. The germline V gene encodes CDR1 SEHNR and CDR2 FQNEAQ (reference sequence). The V end lost 11 bases, the J end lost 5 bases, and 12 bases lay between the germline ends. CDR3 size: 11 residues. This chain's CDR3 is CAVSPGETQYF. DNA for the CDR3: TGTGCCGTAAGCCCCGGGGAGACCCAGTACTTC.

The chain combines TRBV13 with TRBJ1-1; TRBD1 matches 7 bases. The CDR3 loop spans 16 amino acids. V was pared by 3 bases and J by 2 bases, with 9 bases of the junction left unmatched. CDR1 and CDR2 from the germline V gene are PRHDT and FYEKMQ (reference sequence). This CDR3 is CASSFLMDRYNTEAFF. For the CDR3, the DNA is TGTGCCAGCAGCTTCTTAATGGACAGGTACAACACTGAAGCTTTCTTT.

CDR3 DNA sequence: TGTGCCAGCAGCCCTCATAGTGAGCAGTACTTC. Encoded protein: CASSPHSEQYF. This chain joins TRBV11-2 and TRBJ2-7; D not certain. The germline V and J ends were trimmed by 5 bases and 7 bases, with 9 bases remaining between them. CDR1 and CDR2 (germline): SGHAT, FQNNGV. The CDR3 is made up of 11 amino acids. Filled out from reference TRBV11-2 and TRBJ2-7, the complete variable domain reads EAGVAQSPRYKIIEKRQSVAFWCNPISGHATLYWYQQILGQGPKLLIQFQNNGVVDDSQLPKDRFSAERLKGVDSTLKIQPAKLEDSAVYLCASSPHSEQYFGPGTRLTVT.

The DNA for the CDR3 is TGTGCCAGCAGCCGGGTTTCGGGCTACAATGAGCAGTTCTTC. Residues: CASSRVSGYNEQFF. V is TRBV2 and J is TRBJ2-1; D gene uncertain. Germline V gene data show CDR1 as SNHLY and CDR2 as FYNNEI. CDR3 size: 14 residues. Trimming left V 6 bases short and J 3 bases short, with 12 bases between.

This clone is a singleton in its sample. The chain has TRBV5-6 and TRBJ1-1; 7 bases line up with TRBD1. The CDR3 sequence is 16 residues long. V lost 4 bases to trimming and J lost 4 bases; unmatched junction nucleotides: 13. Germline CDR1 and CDR2: SGHDT and YYEEEE. CDR3 nucleotide sequence: TGTGCCAGCAGCAAGAACAGGGGCCCTTCGCCCACTGAAGCTTTCTTT. Protein: CASSKNRGPSPTEAFF. Complete variable domain (other parts from reference TRBV5-6 and TRBJ1-1): DAGVTQSPTHLIKTRGQQVTLRCSPKSGHDTVSWYQQALGQGPQFIFQYYEEEERQRGNFPDRFSGHQFPNYSSELNVNALLLGDSALYLCASSKNRGPSPTEAFFGQGTRLTVV.

The chain links TRBV24-1 to TRBJ2-2; 7 bases are a match to TRBD1. Germline values: CDR1 KGHDR, CDR2 SFDVKD. The junction had 4 bases not matched to a gene; V was cut back by 7 bases and J by 3 bases. The CDR3 has 14 residues. The CDR3 DNA follows: TGTGCCACCAGACAGGGGCTGGACACCGGGGAGCTGTTTTTT. It translates to CATRQGLDTGELFF.

The chain carries TRBV6-6 and TRBJ1-3; D not certain. The V gene lost 5 bases and the J gene lost 0 bases, with 8 bases spanning the gap. The CDR3 covers 14 residues. Germline loops: CDR1 MNHNY, CDR2 SVGAGI (reference sequence). The CDR3 DNA is TGTGCCAGCAGTCCCCAACTCTCTGGAAACACCATATATTTT. Translated: CASSPQLSGNTIYF.

The CDR3 loop is CASSLEWTGFHEQYF. The CDR3 region has the DNA TGCGCCAGCAGCTTGGAGTGGACAGGGTTCCACGAGCAGTACTTC. The V and J genes are TRBV5-1 and TRBJ2-7; the match to TRBD1 covers 8 bases. The CDR3 extends over 15 amino acids. The ends lost 0 bases at V and 5 bases at J; junction bases unmatched: 7. CDR1 and CDR2 (germline): SGHRS, YFSETQ.

The chain combines TRBV29-1 with TRBJ2-1, with 10 bases matching TRBD2. V was pared by 3 bases and J by 6 bases, with 2 bases of the junction left unmatched. The CDR3 is made up of 13 amino acids. Per germline, CDR1 SQVTM and CDR2 ANQGSEA. Here the CDR3 DNA reads TGCAGCGTTGAGGGACTAGCGCTCAATGAGCAGTTCTTC. This sequence encodes CSVEGLALNEQFF.

The chain has TRBV29-1 and TRBJ1-1; D uncertain. V was cut by 7 bases and J by 1 base, with 4 bases left in between. This CDR3 comprises 10 residues. Germline V lookup: CDR1 SQVTM, CDR2 ANQGSEA. CDR3 coding DNA: TGCAGCGCCGGGAACACTGAAGCTTTCTTT. Translated, it gives CSAGNTEAFF.

The V gene is TRBV25-1, the J gene TRBJ1-2; D ambiguous. V lost 3 bases to trimming and J lost 4 bases, with 21 bases between them. The CDR3 runs 17 residues. Germline V gene data show CDR1 as MGHDK and CDR2 as SYGVNS. The CDR3 DNA reads TGTGCCAGCAGTGATCCTAGTCCAAACGCGTTGGGCTATGGCTACACCTTC. This codes for CASSDPSPNALGYGYTF.

The chain has TRBV18 and TRBJ2-3, with 8 bases matching TRBD2. Germline V gene data show CDR1 as KGHSH and CDR2 as LQKENI. The V gene end was trimmed by 4 bases and the J gene end by 0 bases; junction bases not matched to a gene: 6. This CDR3 region has 16 residues. The CDR3 protein is CASSHGLAQSTDTQYF. The CDR3 nucleotides read TGTGCCAGCTCACATGGACTAGCCCAGAGCACAGATACGCAGTATTTT.

The V gene is TRBV11-2, the J gene TRBJ1-4, with TRBD1 as a possible D gene (5 bases). V lost 6 bases and J 5 bases, leaving 13 bases between the germline ends. Germline CDR1 and CDR2: SGHAT and FQNNGV. This CDR3 is 14 amino acids long. CDR3 nucleotide sequence: TGTGCCAGCAGTTTTGGGGGGGGAAATGAAAAACTGTTTTTT. Its translation: CASSFGGGNEKLFF.

The V and J genes are TRBV6-1 and TRBJ1-3; 7 nucleotides align to TRBD1. Looked up from germline, CDR1 is MNHNS and CDR2 is SASEGT. Trimming at V came to 4 bases and at J to 3 bases, leaving 9 bases not matched to a gene. This CDR3 has 16 residues. The CDR3 bases are TGTGCCAGCAGTGGCCCGACAGGGAACTTTGGAAACACCATATATTTT. Translation gives CASSGPTGNFGNTIYF.

In this sample, this clone turned up a few times. This CDR3 reads CASAPSYEQYF. In nucleotides, the CDR3 is TGTGCCAGCGCGCCTTCCTACGAGCAGTACTTC. The rearrangement links TRBV6-5 to TRBJ2-7; no reliable D call. Germline V lookup: CDR1 MNHEY, CDR2 SVGAGI. The V gene lost 8 bases and the J gene lost 1 base, with 6 bases spanning the gap. The CDR3 is 11 residues long.

The V call is TRBV10-1, the J call TRBJ2-3; D is unclear. The CDR3 length is 13 residues. Trimming took 4 bases from V and 2 from J, leaving 7 bases between them. The V gene's germline CDR1 is WNHNN and CDR2 SYGVQD (reference sequence). The CDR3 DNA sequence: TGCGCCAGCAGTGCGGGTTACACAGATACGCAGTATTTT. It codes for CASSAGYTDTQYF.